What follows are 14 T cell receptor beta chains derived from one specimen sequenced in a study of control samples from healthy donors and cancer patients. Only in-frame clones appear in the TCRdb table, and some are missing; sequencing was by immunoSEQ multiplex PCR. The sample consists of 84,000 or so clones, roughly 82% of them appearing once. Sequencing input: PBMCs. These receptors were collected from a man in his 60s with head and neck cancer.

This clone was recorded once. CDR3 in DNA: TGTGCCAGCTCACCCGACGGGGCATATGGCTACACCTTC. Translating it yields CASSPDGAYGYTF. V usage is TRBV18 and J usage is TRBJ1-2, with a possible D match to TRBD1 (5 bases). CDR3 length: 13 residues. Trimming took off 3 bases at V and 5 bases at J, with 10 bases between the two ends. The germline V gene has CDR1 KGHSH and CDR2 LQKENI.

CDR3 sequence reads: CASSFDNYGYTF. The DNA of the CDR3 is TGTGCCAGCAGCTTCGATAACTATGGCTACACCTTC. The chain combines TRBV4-2 with TRBJ1-2; unclear D gene. This CDR3 spans 12 amino acids. Germline lookup yields CDR1 LGHNA and CDR2 YNFKEQ. The V and J ends lost 5 bases and 1 base respectively, with 5 bases between them.

The rearrangement joins TRBV18 to TRBJ2-7; D possibly matches TRBD1 or TRBD2 (5 bases each). From germline, CDR1 is KGHSH and CDR2 LQKENI. V dropped 0 bases and J dropped 5 bases, with 17 bases sitting between them. The CDR3 is 16 amino acids. The CDR3 is CASSPPGYSTGHEQYF. CDR3 sequence (DNA): TGTGCCAGCTCACCACCGGGTTATTCAACGGGGCACGAGCAGTACTTC. Full variable domain (remainder filled in from reference TRBV18 and TRBJ2-7): NAGVMQNPRHLVRRRGQEARLRCSPMKGHSHVYWYRQLPEEGLKFMVYLQKENIIDESGMPKERFSAEFPKEGPSILRIQQVVRGDSAAYFCASSPPGYSTGHEQYFGPGTRLTVT.

The genes are TRBV5-1 and TRBJ1-1; D ambiguous. V lost 0 bases, J lost 1 base, and 4 bases lay in between. The CDR3 length is 13 residues. Germline-derived CDR1 and CDR2 are SGHRS and YFSETQ. DNA of the CDR3: TGCGCCAGCAGCTTGGAAGGGAACACTGAAGCTTTCTTT. Its translation: CASSLEGNTEAFF.

The gene calls are TRBV28 and TRBJ1-5, with TRBD1 as a possible D gene (6 bases). The CDR3 totals 15 residues. CDR1 is MDHEN, CDR2 SYDVKM, per germline. Trimming cost V 4 bases and J 2 bases, with 12 bases left between them. CDR3 protein: CASSSPAGGNQPQHF. CDR3 sequence (DNA): TGTGCCAGCAGTTCCCCTGCAGGGGGCAATCAGCCCCAGCATTTT.

J is TRBJ2-2 and V is TRBV23-1; weak D call: TRBD1 (6 bases). TRBV23-1 is known as an ORF, though its function is uncertain. This CDR3 contains 17 residues. V was trimmed by 0 bases and J by 5 bases, leaving 16 bases between them. CDR3 loop: CASSQSSEGGPTGELFF. The CDR3 DNA reads as TGCGCCAGCAGTCAATCGTCGGAAGGGGGACCGACCGGGGAGCTGTTTTTT.

This clone was recorded a few times. V gene TRBV29-1 combines with J gene TRBJ1-1; 9 positions match TRBD1. V trimming: 7 bases; J trimming: 5 bases; junction bases outside the gene matches: 17. The CDR3 has 16 residues. Germline V CDR1 and CDR2: SQVTM, ANQGSEA. The DNA for the CDR3 is TGCAGCGCCGGAGGTCCGGGACAGGGAAGGGGGACTGAAGCTTTCTTT. Translation: CSAGGPGQGRGTEAFF.

The chain recombines TRBV10-3 with TRBJ2-6; D is uncertain. The CDR3 loop spans 14 amino acids. V lost 7 bases to trimming and J lost 1 base, with 8 bases between them. Germline assignment: CDR1 ENHRY and CDR2 SYGVKD. CDR3 protein: CAINSLSGANVLTF. CDR3 nucleotides: TGTGCCATCAATTCCCTGTCTGGGGCCAACGTCCTGACTTTC.

This chain connects TRBV30 to TRBJ2-2; D is unclear. The CDR3 is made up of 15 amino acids. Deletions cut 3 bases from V and 0 bases from J, with 11 bases between. The germline gives CDR1 GTSNPN, CDR2 SVGIG (reference sequence). CDR3: CAWSPTAANTGELFF. CDR3 nucleotides: TGTGCCTGGAGCCCTACAGCTGCGAACACCGGGGAGCTGTTTTTT.

This rearrangement joins TRBV7-9 to TRBJ2-7, with D perhaps TRBD2 (5 bases). The CDR3 spans 13 residues. V was clipped by 3 bases and J by 3 bases, with 9 bases between them. CDR1 is SEHNR, CDR2 FQNEAQ, per germline (reference sequence). This chain's CDR3 is CASSFDTSYEQYF. The CDR3 region has the DNA TGTGCCAGCAGCTTTGATACTAGCTACGAGCAGTACTTC.

The rearrangement links TRBV30 to TRBJ2-1; 10 bases fit TRBD2. The CDR3 has 15 amino acids. CDR1 GTSNPN and CDR2 SVGIG come from the germline V gene (reference sequence). The V gene end was trimmed by 1 base and the J gene end by 4 bases; junction bases not matched to a gene: 4. CDR3 in amino acids: CAWSAGTSAYNEQFF. For the CDR3, the DNA is TGTGCCTGGAGTGCTGGGACTAGCGCTTACAATGAGCAGTTCTTC.

The J gene is TRBJ1-2, the V gene TRBV6-5, with a weak D call TRBD1 (5 bases). Germline assignment: CDR1 MNHEY and CDR2 SVGAGI. V was trimmed by 0 bases and J by 4 bases, leaving 12 bases between them. The CDR3 runs to 15 residues. CDR3 nucleotide sequence: TGTGCCAGCAGTTACTCGAACGGAGGGGCCTATGGCTACACCTTC. It translates to CASSYSNGGAYGYTF.

About this clone itself: Compared with germline, one end of the junction differs, possibly owing to a read error. V usage is TRBV10-2 and J usage is TRBJ2-3; TRBD2 matches at 7 bases. CDR1 is WSHSY and CDR2 is SAAADI in the germline V gene. The CDR3 is 15 residues long. For the CDR3, the DNA is TGCGCCAGCAGCTCCCCTGAGCGGGGCACATATACGCAGTATTTT. It encodes CASSSPERGTYTQYF.

This clone was counted a single time. V and J are TRBV15 and TRBJ2-7; no clear D gene. The CDR3 runs to 15 residues. Germline values: CDR1 LNHNV, CDR2 YYDKDF (reference sequence). Trimming removed 1 base at V and 6 bases at J, with 16 bases between. CDR3 nucleotides: TGTGCCACCAGCAGAGGAGGCGCAAGGGAAGTCGAGCAGTACTTC. It is translated as CATSRGGAREVEQYF.